This T cell receptor beta chain derives from a study of T cell responses to AZD1222 COVID-19 vaccine. General study results and limits: Increases in Spike-specific TCR breadth and depth were seen after two AZD1222 doses. Spike-wide vaccine-associated CD4 TCRs dominated at 160-218 and 743-854. Baseline testing showed seropositivity in only 6 or 7 AZD1222 recipients.

Some clones are missing from TCRdb's copy, which holds only in-frame ones; the method was immunoSEQ multiplex PCR. The table lists about 130,000 clones, about 93% of them singletons. This clone has only a few counts. Its antigen is unidentified. V lost 4 bases to trimming and J lost 7 bases; unmatched junction nucleotides: 9. The CDR3 has 16 residues. In germline, CDR1 is LNHDA, CDR2 SQIVND (reference sequence). This rearrangement joins TRBV19 to TRBJ2-4; 11 bases line up with TRBD2. The source was peripheral blood, collected 28 days after the second AZD1222 dose. This receptor was identified in an adult who received the AZD1222 COVID-19 vaccine. The CDR3 coding sequence is TGTGCCAGTAGTACGGGACTAGCGGACCAAAAGAACATTCAGTACTTC. Protein: CASSTGLADQKNIQYF.